Below, 4 T cell receptor beta chains from the same sample are listed, as sequenced in a study of post-analysis software for immune sequencing data. Study-level findings and limits: Elevated frequency relative to controls characterized 4 or 5 TRBV segments in patients, TRBV5-6, TRBV5-1 and TRBV20-1 among them.

Unique molecular identifiers were carried by the TCR beta cDNA libraries. MiXCR, run by TCRdb on the PCR reads, gives a single entry per CDR3 protein. This sample has about 820,000 distinct CDR3 sequences; about 53% occur once, and the top ten carry 4.6%. These TCRs' antigens remain unknown. Sequenced input: blood. The source is a girl aged 5-17 years with multiple sclerosis.

This clonotype showed up just a few times. V is TRBV25-1 and J is TRBJ2-3, with a tentative D call TRBD1 (6 bases). The CDR3 has 16 residues. The germline gives CDR1 MGHDK, CDR2 SYGVNS. Trimming shortened V by 3 bases and J by 3 bases, and 16 bases separated the two germline ends. The CDR3 nucleotides are TGTGCCAGCAGTGAGGACAGATCCTATCCGACAGATACGCAGTATTTT. This encodes CASSEDRSYPTDTQYF.

This clonotype was observed a few times. The chain couples TRBV20-1 to TRBJ2-7; 8 bases fit TRBD2. The J segment lost 2 bases and the V segment lost 3 bases, leaving 6 bases of the junction unmatched. Germline V gives CDR1 DFQATT, CDR2 SNEGSKA (reference sequence). The CDR3 is 14 amino acids. CDR3 loop: CSASLAGLPYEQYF. In DNA form, the CDR3 reads TGCAGTGCTAGTTTAGCGGGACTCCCCTACGAGCAGTACTTC.

The rearrangement links TRBV7-2 to TRBJ2-5; possible D gene TRBD2, 6 bases. Germline V gives CDR1 SGHTA, CDR2 FQGNSA. Trimming cost V 1 base and J 4 bases, with 10 bases left between them. The CDR3 loop spans 14 amino acids. The CDR3 bases are TGTGCCAGCAGCTTAGGGACTAAAGGAGAGACCCAGTACTTC. Its translation: CASSLGTKGETQYF.

This clonotype was seen many times. The V call is TRBV6-4, the J call TRBJ2-1; D perhaps matches TRBD2 (6 bases). Trimming stripped 4 bases from V and 0 bases from J, with 7 bases between. The CDR3 covers 14 residues. Germline V gives CDR1 MRHNA, CDR2 SNTAGT. As DNA, the CDR3 is TGTGCCAGCAGTGGCGGGAACTCCTACAATGAGCAGTTCTTC. Protein: CASSGGNSYNEQFF.